This T cell receptor (beta chain) was found in a study of graft-versus-host responses after intestinal transplantation. Study overall: After anti-thymocyte globulin induction, recipients took tacrolimus and steroids for around three years.

Method: immunoSEQ multiplex PCR; TCRdb's copy keeps in-frame clones and lacks some. Of 45,000 to 55,000 clones listed, roughly nine tenths are singletons. On this clone itself: Its antigen is not known.

General study results and limits: The recipient marrow held GvH clones, and some of them showed up first in ileum or blood. Some patients had graft-donor T cell macrochimerism, and their allografts showed high graft-versus-host to host-versus-graft clonal ratios.

The germline gives CDR1 KGHSH, CDR2 LQKENI. The CDR3 is 13 amino acids. V dropped 3 bases and J dropped 5 bases, with 8 bases sitting between them. This TCR was recovered from a human patient who received an intestinal transplant, so some T cells may come from the graft donor. Material: PBMCs, obtained approximately 97 weeks after intestinal transplant. J is TRBJ2-4 and V is TRBV18, with a possible D match to TRBD1 (6 bases). CDR3 DNA: TGTGCCAGCTCACCTGCAGGGGAAAACATTCAGTACTTC. Translation gives CASSPAGENIQYF.